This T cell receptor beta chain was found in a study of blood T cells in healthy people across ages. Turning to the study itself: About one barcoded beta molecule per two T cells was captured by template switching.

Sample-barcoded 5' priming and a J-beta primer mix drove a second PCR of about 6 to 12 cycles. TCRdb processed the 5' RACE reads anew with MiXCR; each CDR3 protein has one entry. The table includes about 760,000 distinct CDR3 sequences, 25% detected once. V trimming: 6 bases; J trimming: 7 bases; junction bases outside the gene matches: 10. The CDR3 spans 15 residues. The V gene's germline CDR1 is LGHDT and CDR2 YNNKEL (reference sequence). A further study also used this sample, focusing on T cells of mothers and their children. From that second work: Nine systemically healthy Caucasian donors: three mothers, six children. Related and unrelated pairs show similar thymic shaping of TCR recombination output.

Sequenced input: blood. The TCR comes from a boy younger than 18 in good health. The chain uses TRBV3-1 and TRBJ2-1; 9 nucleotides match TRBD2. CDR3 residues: CASRGPGLATNEQFF. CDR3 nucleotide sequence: TGTGCCAGCAGGGGACCGGGACTAGCTACGAATGAGCAGTTCTTC.